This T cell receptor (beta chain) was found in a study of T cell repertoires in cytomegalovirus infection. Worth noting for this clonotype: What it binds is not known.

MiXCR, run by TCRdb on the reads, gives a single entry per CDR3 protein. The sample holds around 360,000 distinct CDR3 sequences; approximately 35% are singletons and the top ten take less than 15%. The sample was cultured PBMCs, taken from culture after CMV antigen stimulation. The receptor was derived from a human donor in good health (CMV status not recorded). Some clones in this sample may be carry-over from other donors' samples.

The CDR3, as DNA: TGTGCCAGCAGACGGGACAGTGGGAGGGGGGAGCTGTTTTTT. Protein: CASRRDSGRGELFF. The genes are TRBV6-1 and TRBJ2-2; tentative D call: TRBD1 (7 bases). The germline V gene has CDR1 MNHNS and CDR2 SASEGT. V was shortened by 6 bases and J by 8 bases, with 16 bases between the two germline ends. The CDR3 runs 14 residues.